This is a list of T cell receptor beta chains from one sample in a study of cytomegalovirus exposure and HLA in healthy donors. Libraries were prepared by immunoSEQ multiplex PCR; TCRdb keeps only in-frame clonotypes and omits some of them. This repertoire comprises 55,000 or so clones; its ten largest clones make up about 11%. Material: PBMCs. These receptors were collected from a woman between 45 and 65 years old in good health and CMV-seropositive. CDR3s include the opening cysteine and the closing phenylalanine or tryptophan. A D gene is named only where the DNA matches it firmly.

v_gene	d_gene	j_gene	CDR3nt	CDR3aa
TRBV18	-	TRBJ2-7	TGTGCCAGCTCACCAGACAAGTACTACGAGCAGTACTTC	CASSPDKYYEQYF
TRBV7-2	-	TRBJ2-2	TGTGCCGCCAGAGGCGGAGTGGACACCGGGGAGCTGTTTTTT	CAARGGVDTGELFF
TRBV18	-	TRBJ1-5	TGTGCCAGCTCACCCGCGGGCCAAAATCAGCCCCAGCATTTT	CASSPAGQNQPQHF
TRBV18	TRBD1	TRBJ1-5	TGTGCCAGCTCACTTGGGACAGGGGATCAGCCCCAGCATTTT	CASSLGTGDQPQHF
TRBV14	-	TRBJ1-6	TGTGCCAGCAGCCTAACTCCAAATTCACCCCTCCACTTT	CASSLTPNSPLHF
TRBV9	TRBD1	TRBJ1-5	TGTGCCAGCAGCGCAGTATCCACAGGGGATAGCAATCAGCCCCAGCATTTT	CASSAVSTGDSNQPQHF
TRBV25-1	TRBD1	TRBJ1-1	TGTGCCAGCAGTCGGACAGGGGAGACTGAAGCTTTCTTT	CASSRTGETEAFF
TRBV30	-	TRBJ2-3	TGTGCCTGGAACCGCTTGGTCGGGGGAGATACGCAGTATTTT	CAWNRLVGGDTQYF
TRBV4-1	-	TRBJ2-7	TGCGCCAGCAGCCCTGGGGCGGGAAAGGCATCCTACGAGCAGTACTTC	CASSPGAGKASYEQYF
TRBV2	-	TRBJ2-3	TGTGCCAGCAGTGCCGGGACTTCTAGCACAGATACGCAGTGTTTT	CASSAGTSSTDTQCF
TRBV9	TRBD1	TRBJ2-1	TGTGCCAGCAGCGCCTTTGGACAGGGGACCTACAATGAGCAGTTCTTC	CASSAFGQGTYNEQFF
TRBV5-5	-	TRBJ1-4	TGTGCCAGCAGCAGAGATGCAACTAATGAAAAACTGTTTTTT	CASSRDATNEKLFF
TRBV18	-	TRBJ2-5	TGTGCCAGCTCACCCCAGGGCAGGCAAGAGACCCAGTACTTC	CASSPQGRQETQYF
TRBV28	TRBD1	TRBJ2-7	TGTGCCAGCAGCTGGGACAGGGTCTACGAGCAGTACTTC	CASSWDRVYEQYF
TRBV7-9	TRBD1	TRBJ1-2	TGTGCCAGCAGCCCCCACCTGGACAGGGTGTATGGCTACACCTTC	CASSPHLDRVYGYTF
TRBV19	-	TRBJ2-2	TGTGCCAGTAGTATTTTCAGGGTCTTAGGGGCCGGGGAGCTGTTTTTT	CASSIFRVLGAGELFF
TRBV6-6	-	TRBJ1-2	TGTGCCAGCAGTTATCGGACAAACTATGGCTACACCTTC	CASSYRTNYGYTF
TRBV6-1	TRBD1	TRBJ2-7	TGTGCCAGCAGTGACCCGACAGGGGGCTTCTACGAGCAGTACTTC	CASSDPTGGFYEQYF
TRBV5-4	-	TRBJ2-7	TGTGCCAGCAGCTTCGGAGGATCGGCCTACGAGCAGTACTTC	CASSFGGSAYEQYF
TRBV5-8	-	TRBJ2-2	TGTGCCAGCAGCTTGGACCCTCGGGTGCGCACCGGGGAGCTGTTTTTT	CASSLDPRVRTGELFF
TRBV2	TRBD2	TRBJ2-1	TGTGCCAGCAGATCCAGGAGCGGGAGGGCCGACAATGAGCAGTTCTTC	CASRSRSGRADNEQFF
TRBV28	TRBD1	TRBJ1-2	TGTGCCAGCAGTCTGGGACAGGGAAGATATGGCTACACCTTC	CASSLGQGRYGYTF
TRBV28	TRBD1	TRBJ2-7	TGTGCCAGCAGTCCCGGGACAGTAGAGATCTACGAGCAGTACTTC	CASSPGTVEIYEQYF
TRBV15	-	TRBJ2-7	TGTGCCACCAGCAGAGATCCCGGGACCTACGAGCAGTACTTC	CATSRDPGTYEQYF
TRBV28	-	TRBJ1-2	TGTGCCAGCAGTTTAGTCGGCAGGGGAGTCTATGGCTACACCTTC	CASSLVGRGVYGYTF
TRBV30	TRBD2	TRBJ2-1	TGTGCCTGGAGTGCATACCGCGGGGGGGGAGACAATGAGCAGTTCTTC	CAWSAYRGGGDNEQFF
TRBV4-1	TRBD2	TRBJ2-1	TGCGCCAGCAGCGAGCGGGAGCTATACAATGAGCAGTTCTTC	CASSERELYNEQFF
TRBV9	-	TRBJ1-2	TGTGCCAGCAGCGCCTCGGATGGGGCGAGGAGAGGCTACACCTTC	CASSASDGARRGYTF
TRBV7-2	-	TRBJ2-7	TGTGCCAGCAGCTTAACAGGGCTCGAGCAGTACTTC	CASSLTGLEQYF
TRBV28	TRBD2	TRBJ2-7	TGTGCCAGCAAGGGCAGGGACTACTACGAGCAGTACTTC	CASKGRDYYEQYF
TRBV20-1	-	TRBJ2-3	TGCAGTGCCCCGCTTAGCTACACGCAGTATTTT	CSAPLSYTQYF
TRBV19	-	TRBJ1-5	TGTGCCAGTAGTATGGGCAGGAGGGTCGGTCAGCCCCAGCATTTT	CASSMGRRVGQPQHF
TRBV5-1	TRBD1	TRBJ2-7	TGCGCCAGCAGCTTGCCCGGGACAGGGGGTAACGAGCAGTACTTC	CASSLPGTGGNEQYF
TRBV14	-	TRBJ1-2	TGTGCCAGCAGCCAATTCCAGACTAACTATGGCTACACCTTC	CASSQFQTNYGYTF
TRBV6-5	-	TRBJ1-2	TGTGCCAGCAGTTACACGAACACAGCTAACTATGGCTACACCTTC	CASSYTNTANYGYTF
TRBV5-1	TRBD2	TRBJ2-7	TGCGCCAGCAGCCCCCAGCCCAGCGGGGGATCCTACGAGCAGTACTTC	CASSPQPSGGSYEQYF
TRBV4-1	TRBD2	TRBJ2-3	TGCGCCAGCAGCCATCCCGGGACTAGCGGTCCCACAGATACGCAGTATTTT	CASSHPGTSGPTDTQYF
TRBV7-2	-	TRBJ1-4	TGTGCCAGCAGCATGCGAGGGGGGGGGCGGTCAGACGAAAAACTGTTTTTT	CASSMRGGGRSDEKLFF
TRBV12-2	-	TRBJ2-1	TGTGCAAGTCGCTTCCCTAAGTTCTTC	CASRFPKFF
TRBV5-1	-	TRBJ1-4	TGCGCCAGCAGCTTTTTCCCCAGGGAAACTTTAACTAATGAAAAACTGTTTTTT	CASSFFPRETLTNEKLFF
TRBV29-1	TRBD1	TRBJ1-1	TGCAGCGTTGATCCCCCGGGACAGGAAGCTTTCTTT	CSVDPPGQEAFF
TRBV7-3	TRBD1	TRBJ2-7	TGTGCCAGCAGCTTAACGACAGGGACCGAGCAGTACTTC	CASSLTTGTEQYF
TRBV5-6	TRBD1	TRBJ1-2	TGTGCCAGCAGCGGAACAGACATGACAGGGGGCAGTGGCTACACCTTC	CASSGTDMTGGSGYTF
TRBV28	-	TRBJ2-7	TGTGCCAGCAGTTTGTACTACGAGCAGTACTTC	CASSLYYEQYF